The 14 T cell receptor beta chains in this list originate from one sample, sequenced in a study of T cells in narcolepsy. Method: immunoSEQ multiplex PCR; TCRdb's copy keeps in-frame clones and lacks some. The data show about 40,000 clones, roughly 88% seen once. The sample was CD45RA- memory CD4+ T cells from PBMCs. Every receptor here comes from a human donor with narcolepsy.

The chain recombines TRBV2 with TRBJ1-1; D remains ambiguous. In germline, CDR1 is SNHLY, CDR2 FYNNEI. Trimming removed 6 bases at V and 1 base at J, with 9 bases between. This CDR3 has 13 residues. In nucleotides, the CDR3 is TGTGCCAGCAGAGACGGCCCGAACACTGAAGCTTTCTTT. This sequence encodes CASRDGPNTEAFF.

This clone was recorded once. This chain links TRBV9 with TRBJ2-2; 9 bases match TRBD1. Germline V lookup: CDR1 SGDLS, CDR2 YYNGEE. CDR3 length: 20 residues. The J segment lost 7 bases and the V segment lost 3 bases, leaving 22 bases of the junction unmatched. The CDR3 coding sequence is TGTGCCAGCAGCGAAGGTTTCGGCCCCGGGACAGGGCTATTAATCGGGGAGCTGTTTTTT. This encodes CASSEGFGPGTGLLIGELFF.

The CDR3 reads CASSGWGYNEQFF. CDR3 coding DNA: TGTGCCAGCAGTGGATGGGGGTACAATGAGCAGTTCTTC. The J gene is TRBJ2-1, the V gene TRBV27; the D gene could be TRBD1 or TRBD2 (5 bases each). CDR3 size: 13 residues. Trimming took 5 bases from V and 4 from J, leaving 9 bases between them. From germline, CDR1 is MNHEY and CDR2 SMNVEV (reference sequence).

The gene calls are TRBV4-2 and TRBJ1-2, with TRBD1 matching 7 bases. Germline V gene sequence: CDR1 LGHNA, CDR2 YNFKEQ. V lost 1 base to trimming and J lost 5 bases; unmatched junction nucleotides: 7. The CDR3 is made up of 15 amino acids. As DNA, the CDR3 is TGTGCCAGCAGCCAAGTATCAGGACAGGAATATGGCTACACCTTC. It translates to CASSQVSGQEYGYTF.

The rearrangement joins TRBV4-3 to TRBJ2-5, with 9 bases aligning to TRBD2. This CDR3 region has 15 residues. With 3 bases clipped from V and 5 bases from J, the junction kept 7 bases outside the gene matches. Per germline, CDR1 LGHNA and CDR2 YSLEER. CDR3 residues: CASSQTGLAGETQYF. CDR3 nucleotides: TGCGCCAGCAGCCAGACGGGACTAGCCGGCGAGACCCAGTACTTC.

V and J are TRBV18 and TRBJ1-2; 8 bases fit TRBD1. Germline V gene data show CDR1 as KGHSH and CDR2 as LQKENI. The CDR3 has 14 residues. After removal of 1 base from V and 8 bases from J, the junction contained 6 bases not matched to a gene. The CDR3 here is CASSPLTTGEGYTF. The DNA of the CDR3 is TGTGCCAGCTCACCACTGACGACAGGGGAAGGCTACACCTTC.

The V gene is TRBV7-8, the J gene TRBJ2-2; tentatively, D is TRBD2 (6 bases). This CDR3 is 13 amino acids long. Germline V gene sequence: CDR1 SGHVS, CDR2 FQNEAQ. V gave up 8 bases and J gave up 7 bases, with 14 bases separating them. Here the CDR3 reads CASGRRGGGELFF. The DNA for the CDR3 is TGTGCCAGCGGACGGAGGGGCGGCGGGGAGCTGTTTTTT.

This clone was detected only once. This chain links TRBV5-8 with TRBJ2-3, with D perhaps matching TRBD1 (6 bases). Germline V gives CDR1 SGHTS, CDR2 YDEGEE. The CDR3 covers 15 residues. Trimming pared 5 bases from V and 3 bases from J, leaving 16 bases between. CDR3 sequence: CASSYQGMGTDTQYF. The CDR3 DNA reads TGTGCCAGCAGTTATCAGGGGATGGGTACAGATACGCAGTATTTT.

The table lists this clone with a count of one. This chain joins TRBV18 and TRBJ2-2; D call uncertain. Trimming took off 2 bases at V and 2 bases at J, with 6 bases between the two ends. Germline CDR1 KGHSH, CDR2 LQKENI. CDR3 length: 14 residues. The CDR3 spells CASSPSRNTGELFF. The CDR3 region has the DNA TGTGCCAGCTCACCATCTCGAAACACCGGGGAGCTGTTTTTT.

Here the CDR3 reads CASSGSGRPGETQYF. The CDR3 DNA reads TGCGCCAGCAGCGGTAGCGGGAGGCCAGGGGAGACCCAGTACTTC. V usage is TRBV5-1 and J usage is TRBJ2-5; the match to TRBD2 covers 10 bases. V gave up 4 bases and J gave up 5 bases; unmatched junction bases: 8. CDR3 size: 15 residues. The germline V gene encodes CDR1 SGHRS and CDR2 YFSETQ.

J is TRBJ1-1 and V is TRBV15; TRBD1 might be the D (6 bases). The CDR3 loop spans 15 amino acids. The ends were cut back, 2 bases at V and 0 bases at J, with 10 bases in the middle. The germline CDR1 and CDR2 sequences are LNHNV and YYDKDF (reference sequence). For the CDR3, the DNA is TGTGCCACCAGCAGACCGCAGGGGTTGAACACTGAAGCTTTCTTT. It codes for CATSRPQGLNTEAFF.

V gene TRBV7-8 combines with J gene TRBJ2-7; 8 positions match TRBD1. The CDR3 is 14 residues long. The J segment lost 5 bases and the V segment lost 5 bases, leaving 8 bases of the junction unmatched. The germline V gene has CDR1 SGHVS and CDR2 FQNEAQ. The chain's CDR3 is CASSLDRVANEQYF. For the CDR3, the DNA is TGTGCCAGCAGCCTGGACAGGGTAGCCAACGAGCAGTACTTC.

The rearrangement links TRBV28 to TRBJ1-2; 10 nucleotides match TRBD1. This CDR3 has 20 residues. The germline V gene encodes CDR1 MDHEN and CDR2 SYDVKM. The junction had 21 bases not matched to a gene; V was cut back by 4 bases and J by 4 bases. The CDR3 DNA follows: TGTGCCAGCAGTTCTATACTCGCCGCGGGACAGGGGTCGTTTCTCTATGGCTACACCTTC. It is translated as CASSSILAAGQGSFLYGYTF.

This clone was seen only once. This chain uses TRBV7-9 with TRBJ1-2; maybe TRBD1 (6 bases). V was shortened by 5 bases and J by 6 bases, with 13 bases between the two germline ends. Germline CDR1 reads SEHNR; CDR2 reads FQNEAQ (reference sequence). The CDR3 contains 13 residues. CDR3 DNA sequence: TGTGCCAGCAGCGGCGGGACACCCGATGGCTACACCTTC. This gives the protein CASSGGTPDGYTF. The full variable domain, in which reference TRBV7-9 and TRBJ1-2 provide the parts outside the CDR3, is DTGVSQNPRHKITKRGQNVTFRCDPISEHNRLYWYRQTLGQGPEFLTYFQNEAQLEKSRLLSDRFSAERPKGSFSTLEIQRTEQGDSAMYLCASSGGTPDGYTFGSGTRLTVV.